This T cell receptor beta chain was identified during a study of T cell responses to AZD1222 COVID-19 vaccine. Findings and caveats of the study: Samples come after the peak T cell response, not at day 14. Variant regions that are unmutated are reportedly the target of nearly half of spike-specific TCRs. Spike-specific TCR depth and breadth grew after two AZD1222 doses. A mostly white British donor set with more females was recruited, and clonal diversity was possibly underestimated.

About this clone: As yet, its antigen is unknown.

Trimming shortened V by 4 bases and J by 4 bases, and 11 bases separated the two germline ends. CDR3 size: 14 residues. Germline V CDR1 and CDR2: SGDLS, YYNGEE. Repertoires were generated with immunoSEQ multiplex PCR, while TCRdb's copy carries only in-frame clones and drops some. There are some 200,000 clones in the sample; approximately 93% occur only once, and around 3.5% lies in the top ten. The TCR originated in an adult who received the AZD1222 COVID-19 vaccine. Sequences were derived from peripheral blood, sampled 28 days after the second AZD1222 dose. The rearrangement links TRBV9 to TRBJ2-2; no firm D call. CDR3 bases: TGTGCCAGCAGCTCCCGGTTGACCACCGGGGAGCTGTTTTTT. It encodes CASSSRLTTGELFF.